This is a list of T cell receptor beta chains from one sample in a study of T-cell memory formation after mild COVID-19. Each CDR3 protein gets one entry after TCRdb re-called the 5' RACE reads with MiXCR. The table has some 88,000 distinct CDR3 sequences, around 25% seen once. The source material was PBMCs or a T cell subset sorted from them (not recorded which). The source of these receptors is a man in his late teens or twenties who had mild COVID-19 (a few samples of this study predate the infection). Cell type and time point are not known. The CDR3 runs from the conserved cysteine through the conserved F or W. The order of the fields is V gene, J gene, D gene, clone size, CDR3 protein, CDR3 DNA. D genes are given only for firm matches. Some rows have no size entry. The others give once, few or many, or a class for an expanded clone.

TRBV6-6	TRBJ1-3	NA	once	CASTHGNTIYF	TGTGCCAGCACCCATGGAAACACCATATATTTT
TRBV4-1	TRBJ1-3	TRBD1	few	CASRGDSRTGNTIYF	TGCGCCAGCAGGGGGGACAGTCGAACTGGAAACACCATATATTTT
TRBV7-9	TRBJ2-5	TRBD2	few	CASSFGTTKETQYF	TGTGCCAGCAGCTTCGGGACTACCAAAGAGACCCAGTACTTC
TRBV7-9	TRBJ2-7	NA	few	CASSAPRQAPYYEQYF	TGTGCCAGCAGCGCCCCACGACAGGCCCCCTACTACGAGCAGTACTTC
TRBV6-1	TRBJ1-5	NA	NA	CASSEQGLNQPQHF	TGTGCCAGCAGTGAGCAGGGCCTCAATCAGCCCCAGCATTTT
TRBV7-9	TRBJ2-5	TRBD1	few	CASSPRQGRRETQYF	TGTGCCAGCAGCCCCCGACAGGGGCGAAGAGAGACCCAGTACTTC
TRBV4-3	TRBJ1-2	TRBD1	NA	CASSQGAAGGQGGYTF	TGCGCCAGCAGCCAAGGGGCGGCAGGGGGCCAGGGGGGCTACACCTTC
TRBV20-1	TRBJ2-3	NA	few	CTLGGDTQYF	TGCACCCTCGGGGGAGATACGCAGTATTTT
TRBV27	TRBJ1-2	NA	few	CASGMGASYYGYTF	TGTGCCAGCGGCATGGGGGCCTCGTACTATGGCTACACCTTC
TRBV4-3	TRBJ1-5	NA	few	CASSQNRAVRQPQHF	TGCGCCAGCAGCCAAAATAGGGCGGTGCGGCAGCCCCAGCATTTT
TRBV6-6	TRBJ2-7	NA	NA	CASSLALAPLGEQYF	TGTGCCAGCAGCCTAGCCCTAGCGCCCCTGGGGGAGCAGTACTTC
TRBV20-1	TRBJ2-7	NA	NA	CSARDSFGVRGYEQYF	TGCAGTGCTAGAGATAGCTTCGGTGTTAGGGGCTACGAGCAGTACTTC
TRBV4-1	TRBJ1-2	NA	NA	CASSQVSLANYGYTF	TGCGCCAGCAGCCAAGTATCACTCGCTAACTATGGCTACACCTTC
TRBV11-2	TRBJ2-1	NA	NA	CASRRLSPMAYNEQFF	TGTGCCAGCAGGCGTTTGAGTCCCATGGCCTACAATGAGCAGTTCTTC
TRBV6-2/TRBV6-3	TRBJ1-1	NA	NA	CASSYSPGETEAFF	TGTGCCAGCAGTTACTCCCCGGGAGAGACTGAAGCTTTCTTT
TRBV6-2/TRBV6-3	TRBJ2-1	NA	NA	CASSLASYNEQFF	TGTGCCAGCAGTTTAGCTTCCTACAATGAGCAGTTCTTC
TRBV5-4	TRBJ2-1	NA	once	CASSSPGQQEYNEQFF	TGTGCCAGCAGTTCGCCCGGCCAGCAAGAGTACAATGAGCAGTTCTTC
TRBV19	TRBJ2-2	NA	NA	CASSPLRGELFF	TGTGCCAGTAGCCCACTCAGAGGGGAGCTGTTTTTT
TRBV20-1	TRBJ2-4	NA	once	CSARDRQGPKNIQYF	TGCAGTGCTAGAGATAGGCAGGGGCCTAAAAACATTCAGTACTTC
TRBV7-9	TRBJ2-4	NA	many	CASSLSSRGLAKNIQYF	TGTGCCAGCAGCTTATCTTCCAGGGGCTTAGCCAAAAACATTCAGTACTTC
TRBV9	TRBJ2-1	NA	few	CASSVGGGGAYNEQFF	TGTGCCAGCAGCGTAGGTGGAGGGGGGGCCTACAATGAGCAGTTCTTC
TRBV27	TRBJ2-4	NA	NA	CASSLLGALAKNIQYF	TGTGCCAGCAGTTTATTGGGGGCTCTAGCCAAAAACATTCAGTACTTC
TRBV5-6	TRBJ1-2	NA	once	CASSYGTAYYGYTF	TGTGCCAGCAGCTACGGGACGGCTTACTATGGCTACACCTTC
TRBV5-1	TRBJ1-5	NA	NA	CASSPLPGRSNQPQHF	TGCGCCAGCAGCCCGCTTCCAGGGCGGAGCAATCAGCCCCAGCATTTT